The T cell receptor beta chain under discussion was sequenced for a study of blood T cells in healthy people across ages. At the level of the study: Using template switching, researchers captured about one barcoded beta molecule for each two T cells.

PCR was performed a second time for about 7 to 11 cycles using a sample-barcoded 5' primer and a J-beta primer mix. Carrying 12 random nucleotides, a template-switch adaptor labeled each individual cDNA molecule. TCRdb re-derived calls from the 5' RACE reads in MiXCR, one entry per CDR3 protein. The sample has 1,300,000 or so distinct CDR3 sequences; roughly 60% are singletons. Findings of the study overall: The diversity estimates, figures obtained from one million T cells, were considered underestimates.

This clonotype was detected only once. Its antigen is undetermined. Germline V gene data show CDR1 as SNHLY and CDR2 as FYNNEI. This CDR3 is built from 14 residues. This sequence was found in a man between 18 and 29 years old in good health. The chain joins TRBV2 to TRBJ2-4; D may be TRBD1 or TRBD2 (5 bases each). The J call is in doubt because the DNA end fits TRBJ2-7 better. Sequencing was carried out using blood. The CDR3 DNA reads TGTGCCAGCAGGCCGGGGTTGGGGGACTACGAGCAGTACTTC. It is translated as CASRPGLGDYEQYF.